A single sample is the source of the 18 T cell receptor beta chains below, sequenced in a study of shared clonotypes between healthy human individuals. This table comes from immunoSEQ multiplex PCR, and its TCRdb copy is limited to in-frame clones, with some not included. The sample records under 1,100,000 clones, 75% being singletons. The sample consisted of memory CD4+ T cells sorted from blood. Regarding subset: CD45RA-negative fraction. The source is a man younger than 35 in good health.

The rearrangement uses TRBV19 and TRBJ2-2; D is undetermined. CDR1 and CDR2 (germline): LNHDA, SQIVND (reference sequence). The CDR3 is 13 amino acids. The V end lost 5 bases, the J end lost 7 bases, and 11 bases lay between the germline ends. The CDR3 sequence is CASSFNEGGELFF. The CDR3 nucleotides read TGTGCCAGTAGTTTCAATGAAGGCGGGGAGCTGTTTTTT.

For this clone: Other DNA sequences in this specimen translate into the identical CDR3. The rearrangement uses TRBV27 and TRBJ1-5, with 7 bases lining up with TRBD1. V lost 0 bases, J lost 0 bases, and 2 bases stayed unmatched. The CDR3 spans 16 residues. Per germline, CDR1 MNHEY and CDR2 SMNVEV (reference sequence). The CDR3 region has the DNA TGTGCCAGCAGTTTATCAGGGGGCTATAGCAATCAGCCCCAGCATTTT. Translating gives CASSLSGGYSNQPQHF.

The chain has TRBV2 and TRBJ2-7; D remains unclear. Trimming shortened V by 4 bases and J by 2 bases, and 9 bases separated the two germline ends. Germline V gene sequence: CDR1 SNHLY, CDR2 FYNNEI. CDR3 size: 13 residues. As DNA, the CDR3 is TGTGCCAGCAGTGGGGTCCAGGCCTACGAGCAGTACTTC. Its translation: CASSGVQAYEQYF.

The chain couples TRBV5-4 to TRBJ2-2, with 9 bases that match TRBD1. The CDR3 contains 16 residues. CDR1 is SGHNT, CDR2 YYREEE, per germline (reference sequence). V lost 5 bases to trimming and J lost 3 bases; unmatched junction nucleotides: 8. Written as DNA, the CDR3 is TGTGCCAGCAGTAAAAACAGGGGGCGCGACACCGGGGAGCTGTTTTTT. Translating gives CASSKNRGRDTGELFF. Full variable domain (outside the CDR3, taken from reference TRBV5-4 and TRBJ2-2): ETGVTQSPTHLIKTRGQQVTLRCSSQSGHNTVSWYQQALGQGPQFIFQYYREEENGRGNFPPRFSGLQFPNYSSELNVNALELDDSALYLCASSKNRGRDTGELFFGEGSRLTVL.

CDR3 DNA: TGCAGCGCCGGGCTGGCAGATACGCAGTATTTT. This translates into CSAGLADTQYF. This chain uses TRBV29-1 with TRBJ2-3; D is unresolved. The V and J ends lost 7 bases and 4 bases respectively, with 9 bases between them. CDR1 and CDR2 (germline): SQVTM, ANQGSEA. The CDR3 has 11 amino acids.

V gene TRBV27 combines with J gene TRBJ2-1; no firm D call. The V end was cut by 5 bases, the J end by 0 bases, with 5 bases between. The CDR3 covers 13 residues. Germline CDR1 and CDR2: MNHEY and SMNVEV (reference sequence). In DNA form, the CDR3 reads TGTGCCAGCAGTAAAAACTCCTACAATGAGCAGTTCTTC. This codes for CASSKNSYNEQFF.

The CDR3 protein is CASALGSGANVLTF. CDR3 DNA sequence: TGTGCCTCCGCTCTGGGCTCTGGGGCCAACGTCCTGACTTTC. The chain employs TRBV30 and TRBJ2-6; no clear D gene. Germline V lookup: CDR1 GTSNPN, CDR2 SVGIG (reference sequence). Trimming pared 7 bases from V and 0 bases from J, leaving 10 bases between. CDR3 length: 14 amino acids.

This clone has a single count. The chain recombines TRBV5-1 with TRBJ2-7, with D possibly matching TRBD2 (5 bases). The ends were cut back, 0 bases at V and 7 bases at J, with 11 bases in the middle. This CDR3 comprises 13 residues. Germline assignment: CDR1 SGHRS and CDR2 YFSETQ. The CDR3 bases are TGCGCCAGCAGCTTGGTACCCGGGATTGAGCAGTACTTC. It yields the protein CASSLVPGIEQYF.

The CDR3 loop is CASSLRGESNQPQHF. DNA for the CDR3: TGTGCCAGTAGTCTAAGGGGCGAGAGCAATCAGCCCCAGCATTTT. The chain couples TRBV19 to TRBJ1-5; D perhaps matches TRBD1 (5 bases). The V gene lost 5 bases and the J gene lost 1 base, with 12 bases spanning the gap. This CDR3 is built from 15 residues. From germline, CDR1 is LNHDA and CDR2 SQIVND (reference sequence).

The genes are TRBV5-8 and TRBJ2-3; D gene uncertain. The CDR3 covers 16 residues. Deletions cut 10 bases from V and 4 bases from J, with 25 bases between. Germline V gene lookup returns CDR1 SGHTS and CDR2 YDEGEE. The CDR3 bases are TGTGCCTGTCGTGGTGCGGCACAAACCCGTTCAGATACGCAGTATTTT. Protein product: CACRGAAQTRSDTQYF.

The V gene is TRBV7-6, the J gene TRBJ2-1; 7 bases line up with TRBD1. The CDR3 is 16 residues long. The germline V gene encodes CDR1 SGHVS and CDR2 FNYEAQ. V was pared by 3 bases and J by 5 bases, with 10 bases of the junction left unmatched. The CDR3 sequence is CASSLFPGQNDNEQFF. CDR3 nucleotides: TGTGCCAGCAGCTTGTTCCCGGGACAGAACGACAATGAGCAGTTCTTC.

CDR3 in DNA: TGTGCCAGCAGCAGAACGACAGGGGGCGATAGTGGCAATCAGCCCCAGCATTTT. This encodes CASSRTTGGDSGNQPQHF. V gene TRBV21-1 combines with J gene TRBJ1-5; TRBD1 is taken as the D call from the table, unchecked against the DNA. TRBV21-1 is an annotated pseudogene. The CDR3 is 18 residues long.

This chain joins TRBV7-6 and TRBJ1-5, with 8 positions matching TRBD1. The V and J ends lost 2 bases and 4 bases, in that order; junction bases with no gene match: 4. CDR1 SGHVS and CDR2 FNYEAQ come from the germline V gene. This CDR3 comprises 15 residues. CDR3 coding DNA: TGTGCCAGCAGCTTAAATACAGGGGGGAATCAGCCCCAGCATTTT. The encoded protein is CASSLNTGGNQPQHF.

This chain joins TRBV5-1 and TRBJ2-7; possible D gene TRBD2, 7 bases. This CDR3 region has 12 residues. From germline, CDR1 is SGHRS and CDR2 YFSETQ. The V end was cut by 2 bases, the J end by 6 bases, with 9 bases between. CDR3 DNA sequence: TGCGCCAGCAGCTTTGCGGGGGCCGAGCAGTACTTC. Its translation is CASSFAGAEQYF. The whole variable domain, remainder taken from reference TRBV5-1 and TRBJ2-7, is KAGVTQTPRYLIKTRGQQVTLSCSPISGHRSVSWYQQTPGQGLQFLFEYFSETQRNKGNFPGRFSGRQFSNSRSEMNVSTLELGDSALYLCASSFAGAEQYFGPGTRLTVT.

The chain couples TRBV5-1 to TRBJ2-5; possible D gene TRBD2, 6 bases. CDR3 length: 14 residues. Trimming shortened V by 4 bases and J by 3 bases, and 13 bases separated the two germline ends. Germline loops: CDR1 SGHRS, CDR2 YFSETQ. The CDR3 region has the DNA TGCGCCAGCAGCCCCCAGCGGGCCAAAGAGACCCAGTACTTC. Translated: CASSPQRAKETQYF.

This chain joins TRBV5-4 and TRBJ1-2; tentatively, D is TRBD1 (5 bases). The CDR3 has 16 residues. Germline V CDR1 and CDR2: SGHNT, YYREEE (reference sequence). Trimming took off 3 bases at V and 4 bases at J, with 19 bases between the two ends. The CDR3 reads CASSSGTSPVGYGYTF. The CDR3 DNA sequence: TGTGCCAGCAGCTCTGGGACTTCCCCTGTTGGCTATGGCTACACCTTC.

The rearrangement uses TRBV5-6 and TRBJ2-5, with 9 bases fitting TRBD2. This CDR3 comprises 16 residues. Unmatched junction bases numbered 7, after V lost 1 base and J lost 3 bases. CDR1 is SGHDT and CDR2 is YYEEEE in the germline V gene. CDR3 coding DNA: TGTGCCAGCAGCTTGATGGGTAGCGGGGGCGAAGAGACCCAGTACTTC. It translates to CASSLMGSGGEETQYF.

The V call is TRBV9, the J call TRBJ2-5; 7 nucleotides align to TRBD2. The J segment lost 1 base and the V segment lost 3 bases, leaving 6 bases of the junction unmatched. The CDR3 is made up of 15 amino acids. From germline, CDR1 is SGDLS and CDR2 YYNGEE. CDR3 in amino acids: CASSATSAFQETQYF. The DNA of the CDR3 is TGTGCCAGCAGCGCAACTAGCGCCTTCCAAGAGACCCAGTACTTC. Variable domain in full (rest from reference TRBV9 and TRBJ2-5): DSGVTQTPKHLITATGQRVTLRCSPRSGDLSVYWYQQSLDQGLQFLIQYYNGEERAKGNILERFSAQQFPDLHSELNLSSLELGDSALYFCASSATSAFQETQYFGPGTRLLVL.